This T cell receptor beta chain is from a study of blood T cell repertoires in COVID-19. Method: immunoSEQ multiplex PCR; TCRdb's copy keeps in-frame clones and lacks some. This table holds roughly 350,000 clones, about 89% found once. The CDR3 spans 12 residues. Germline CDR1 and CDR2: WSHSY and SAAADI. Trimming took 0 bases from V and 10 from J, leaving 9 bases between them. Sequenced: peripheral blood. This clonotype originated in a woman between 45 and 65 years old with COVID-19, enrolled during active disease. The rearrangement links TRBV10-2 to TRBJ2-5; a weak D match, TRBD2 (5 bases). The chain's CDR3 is CASSESRANQYF. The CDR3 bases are TGCGCCAGCAGTGAGTCGAGGGCCAACCAGTACTTC.